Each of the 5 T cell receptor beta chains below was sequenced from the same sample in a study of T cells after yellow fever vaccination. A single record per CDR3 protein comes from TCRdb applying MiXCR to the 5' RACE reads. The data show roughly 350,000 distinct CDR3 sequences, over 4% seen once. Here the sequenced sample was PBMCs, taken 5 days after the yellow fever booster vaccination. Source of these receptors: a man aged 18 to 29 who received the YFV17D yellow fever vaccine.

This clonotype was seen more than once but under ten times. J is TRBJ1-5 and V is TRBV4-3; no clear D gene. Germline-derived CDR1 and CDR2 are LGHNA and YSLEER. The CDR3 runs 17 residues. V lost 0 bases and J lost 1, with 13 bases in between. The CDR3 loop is CASSQDLEAGSNQPQHF. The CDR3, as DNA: TGCGCCAGCAGCCAAGATCTAGAGGCGGGGAGCAATCAGCCCCAGCATTTT.

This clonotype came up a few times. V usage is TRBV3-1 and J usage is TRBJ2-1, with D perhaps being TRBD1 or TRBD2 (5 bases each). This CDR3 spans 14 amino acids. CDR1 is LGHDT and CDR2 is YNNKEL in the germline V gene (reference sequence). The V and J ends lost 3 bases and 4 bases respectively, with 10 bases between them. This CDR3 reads CASSHPGRYNEQFF. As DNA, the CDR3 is TGTGCCAGCAGCCACCCGGGACGGTACAATGAGCAGTTCTTC.

The CDR3 sequence is CASRYTPTGNYGYTF. The CDR3 DNA reads as TGTGCCAGCAGGTACACCCCTACAGGGAACTATGGCTACACCTTC. The chain combines TRBV6-6 with TRBJ1-2, with D possibly matching TRBD1 (6 bases). The CDR3 is 15 amino acids. Looked up from germline, CDR1 is MNHNY and CDR2 is SVGAGI (reference sequence). The ends were cut back, 6 bases at V and 2 bases at J, with 16 bases in the middle.

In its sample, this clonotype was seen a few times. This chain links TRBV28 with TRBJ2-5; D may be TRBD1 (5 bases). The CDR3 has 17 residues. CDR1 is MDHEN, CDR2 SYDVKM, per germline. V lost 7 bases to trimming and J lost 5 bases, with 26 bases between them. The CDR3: CASTPPHGFRVMETQYF. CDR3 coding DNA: TGTGCCAGCACCCCCCCCCACGGGTTCAGGGTTATGGAGACCCAGTACTTC.

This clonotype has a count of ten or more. In nucleotides, the CDR3 is TGTGCCAGCTCACGCGGTCGGGACAGGGGCAATGAGCAGTTCTTC. Amino acids: CASSRGRDRGNEQFF. The chain couples TRBV18 to TRBJ2-1, with 10 positions matching TRBD1. CDR3 size: 15 residues. Germline CDR1 is KGHSH and CDR2 is LQKENI. The ends lost 4 bases at V and 6 bases at J; junction bases unmatched: 6.